What follows describes a single T cell receptor beta chain. What it binds is not known. The sample originates from a study of cytomegalovirus exposure and HLA in healthy donors. Healthy bone marrow donors made up the donor group. The primer mix had 60 Vbeta and 13 Jbeta primers. Using immunoSEQ multiplex PCR, the repertoire was profiled, and TCRdb retains in-frame clones only, with some absent. The table includes over 75,000 clones, 75% to 80% detected once. Findings and limits, study-wide: A few CMV-associated chains were confirmed in vitro to be specific for CMV antigens. In a later analysis, a missense DCLRE1C variant was linked to TCR beta V- and J-gene trimming.

The receptor's source is a female donor in good health and CMV-seronegative. Sequencing input: PBMCs.

The CDR3 here is CSVDTGASSYEQYF. CDR3 bases: TGCAGCGTTGATACAGGGGCCAGCTCCTACGAGCAGTACTTC. The V call is TRBV29-1, the J call TRBJ2-7; 7 bases agree with TRBD1. The length of the CDR3 is 14 residues. V lost 3 bases and J lost 0; bases outside the gene matches: 5. CDR1 and CDR2 from the germline V gene are SQVTM and ANQGSEA.